This T cell receptor beta chain was documented in a study of beta chain features in type 1 diabetes. Findings and limits, study-wide: VDJ junctions from type 1 diabetes patients carried fewer insertions and larger deletions.

In this sample, this clone turned up a few times. The antigen remains undetermined. From germline, CDR1 is SGHRS and CDR2 YFSETQ. This CDR3 contains 17 residues. V lost 4 bases, J lost 3 bases, and 15 bases stayed unmatched. Reverse transcription of all isolated RNA meant that expressed TCRB transcripts were sequenced. Profiled with immunoSEQ multiplex PCR; TCRdb holds only in-frame clones, not every one. The sample lists some 330,000 clones; 9.5% to 11% were seen once. The authors took one heparinised blood draw, averaging about 120 mL, from each donor. Every sorted population was more than 95% pure. The receptor comes from a woman in her 30s in good health. The material sequenced was naive CD4+ T cells from blood. V is TRBV5-1 and J is TRBJ2-7; 8 positions match TRBD2. The CDR3 sequence is CASSPTTGGALDYEQYF. The CDR3 DNA reads TGCGCCAGCAGCCCGACGACGGGGGGGGCTTTGGACTACGAGCAGTACTTC.